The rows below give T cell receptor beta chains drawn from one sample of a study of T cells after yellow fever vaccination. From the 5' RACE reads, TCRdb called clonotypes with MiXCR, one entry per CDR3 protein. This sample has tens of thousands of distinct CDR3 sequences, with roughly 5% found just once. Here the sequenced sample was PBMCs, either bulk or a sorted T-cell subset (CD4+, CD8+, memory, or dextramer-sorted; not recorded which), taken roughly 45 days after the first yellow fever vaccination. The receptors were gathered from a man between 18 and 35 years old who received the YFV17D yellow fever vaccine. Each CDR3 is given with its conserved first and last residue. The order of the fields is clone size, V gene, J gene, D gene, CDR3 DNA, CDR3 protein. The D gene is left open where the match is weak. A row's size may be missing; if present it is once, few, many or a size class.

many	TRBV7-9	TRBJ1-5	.	TGTGCCAGCAGCTGGGATTTCAATCAGCCCCAGCATTTT	CASSWDFNQPQHF
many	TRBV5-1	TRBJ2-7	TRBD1	TGCGCCAGCAGCTTGGACAGGGGGATCTCCTACGAGCAGTACTTC	CASSLDRGISYEQYF
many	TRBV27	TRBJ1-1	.	TGTGCCAGCGGCCCCAGAGGGAGTCGGAACACTGAAGCTTTCTTT	CASGPRGSRNTEAFF
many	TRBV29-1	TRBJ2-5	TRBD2	TGCAGCGTGGGGACTAGCGGGGGAGTAGAGACCCAGTACTTC	CSVGTSGGVETQYF
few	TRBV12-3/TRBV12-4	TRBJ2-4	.	TGTGCCAGCAGCCGCAAGGCGAACCGAGGGTTAGCCAAAAACATTCAGTACTTC	CASSRKANRGLAKNIQYF
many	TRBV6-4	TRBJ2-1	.	TGTGCCAGCAGTGAAAGGGGGGGAAATGAGCAGTTCTTC	CASSERGGNEQFF
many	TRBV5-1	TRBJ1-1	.	TGCGCCAGCAGCCTGCGGAAGGAGACTGAAGCTTTCTTT	CASSLRKETEAFF
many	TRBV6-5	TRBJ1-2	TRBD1	TGTGCCAGCAGTTACGCCGACAGGGGGGATGGCTACACCTTC	CASSYADRGDGYTF
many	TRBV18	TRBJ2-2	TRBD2	TGTGCCAGCTCACCCAATCGACTAGCGACGAACACCGGGGAGCTGTTTTTT	CASSPNRLATNTGELFF
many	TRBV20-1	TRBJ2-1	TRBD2	TGCAGTGCTAGAGAGTTTAGCGGGGGGGTCTACAATGAGCAGTTCTTC	CSAREFSGGVYNEQFF
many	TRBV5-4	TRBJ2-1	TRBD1	TGTGCCAGCAGCTTGGCGACAGGGGGGAGTTACAATGAGCAGTTCTTC	CASSLATGGSYNEQFF
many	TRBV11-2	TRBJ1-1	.	TGTGCCAGCAGCCCCGGGGGCCAACGAGCTTTCTTT	CASSPGGQRAFF
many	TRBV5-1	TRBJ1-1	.	TGCGCCAGCAGCTTGGACGATTGGGGCACTGAAGCTTTCTTT	CASSLDDWGTEAFF
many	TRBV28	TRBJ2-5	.	TGTGCCAGCAGTTTAATGCTGGAGACCCAGTACTTC	CASSLMLETQYF
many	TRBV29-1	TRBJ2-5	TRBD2	TGCAGCGTTGCAACTAGCGGGGGGCGGGAGACCCAGTACTTC	CSVATSGGRETQYF
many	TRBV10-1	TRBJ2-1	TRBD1	TGCGCCAGCAGTGAGGGAAGGACAGGGGACTACAATGAGCAGTTCTTC	CASSEGRTGDYNEQFF
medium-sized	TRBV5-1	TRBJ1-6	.	TGCGCCAGCAGCTTGAGGGGGACGACCCGGACTGATAATTCACCCCTCCACTTT	CASSLRGTTRTDNSPLHF
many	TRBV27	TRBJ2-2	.	TGTGCCAGCAGTCCGGGACTTAACACCGGGGAGCTGTTTTTT	CASSPGLNTGELFF
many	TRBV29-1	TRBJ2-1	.	TGCAGCGTTGCACAGAGCAATGAGCAGTTCTTC	CSVAQSNEQFF
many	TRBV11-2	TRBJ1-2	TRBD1	TGTGCCAGCAGCTCACTCAAGAGGACAGGGAACTATGGCTACACCTTC	CASSSLKRTGNYGYTF
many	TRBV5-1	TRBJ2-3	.	TGCGCCAGCAGTCTCTCACTTACTAGCACAGATACGCAGTATTTT	CASSLSLTSTDTQYF
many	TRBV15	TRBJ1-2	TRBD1	TGTGCCACCAGCAGAGAAGGGACAGCGAAAAACTATGGCTACACCTTC	CATSREGTAKNYGYTF
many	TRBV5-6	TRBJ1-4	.	TGTGCCAGCAGCTTCTTATCCAGGGACGGTGAAAAACTGTTTTTT	CASSFLSRDGEKLFF
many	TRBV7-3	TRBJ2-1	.	TGTGCCAGCAGCTTAACTCCGGGGGCTCACAATGAGCAGTTCTTC	CASSLTPGAHNEQFF
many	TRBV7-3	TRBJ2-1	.	TGTGCCAGCAGCTTAACCGGCGGGACACACAATGAGCAGTTCTTC	CASSLTGGTHNEQFF
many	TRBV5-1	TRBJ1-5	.	TGCGCCAGCAGCTTGGGCCACAATCAGCCCCAGCATTTT	CASSLGHNQPQHF
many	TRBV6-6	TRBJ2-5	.	TGTGCCAGCATCTCCCAGGAGGAGACCCAGTACTTC	CASISQEETQYF
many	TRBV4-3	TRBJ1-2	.	TGCGCCAGCAGCCACGAACAGGGCTACTATGGCTACACCTTC	CASSHEQGYYGYTF
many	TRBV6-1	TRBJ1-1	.	TGTGCCAGCAACACCGGGGGGTCGAACACTGAAGCTTTCTTT	CASNTGGSNTEAFF
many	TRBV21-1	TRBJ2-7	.	TGTGCCAGCAGCAAAGGGGAAGACAGTGAACTGTACGAGCAGTACTTC	CASSKGEDSELYEQYF
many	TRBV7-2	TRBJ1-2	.	TGTGCCAGCAGCTTCTTATCCCGGGATGGCTACACCTTC	CASSFLSRDGYTF
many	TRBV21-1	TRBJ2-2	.	TGTGCCAAGGGACAGGGGGAGCGCCGAACCGGGGAGCTGTTTTTT	CAKGQGERRTGELFF
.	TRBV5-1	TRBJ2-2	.	TGCGCCAGCGGACTCGGCCAGGGATACACCGGGGAGCTGTTTTTT	CASGLGQGYTGELFF
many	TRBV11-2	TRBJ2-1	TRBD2	TGTGCCAGCAGCCCCTGGACTAGCGGGGGGAATGAGCAGTTCTTC	CASSPWTSGGNEQFF
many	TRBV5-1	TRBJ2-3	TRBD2	TGCGCCAGCAGCTCCGCGACTAGCGGGGGGGCAGATACGCAGTATTTT	CASSSATSGGADTQYF
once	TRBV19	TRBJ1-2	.	TGTGCCAGTAGTACGAGGTGGACAGTTCGGGGCTACACCTTC	CASSTRWTVRGYTF
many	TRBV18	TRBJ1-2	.	TGTGCCAGCCACAACAGCGATACCGCCAACTATGGCTACACCTTC	CASHNSDTANYGYTF
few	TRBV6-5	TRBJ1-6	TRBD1	TGTGCCAGCAGCACCGGGACAGGGGCTTCACCCCTCCACTTT	CASSTGTGASPLHF
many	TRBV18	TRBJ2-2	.	TGTGCCAGCTCCCGGGCCGGGGAGCTGTTTTTT	CASSRAGELFF
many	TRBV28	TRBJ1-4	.	TGTGCCAGCAGTTTTGGGCGATTCTTCAAGCCGGAAAAACTGTTTTTT	CASSFGRFFKPEKLFF
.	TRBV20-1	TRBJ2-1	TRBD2	TGCAGTGCTAGAGATCGTCTCCGGTCGGGGGGGCACAGTGAGCAGTTCTTC	CSARDRLRSGGHSEQFF
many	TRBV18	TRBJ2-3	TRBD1	TGTGCCAGCTCACCACGTGGACAGGGCCCAGATACGCAGTATTTT	CASSPRGQGPDTQYF
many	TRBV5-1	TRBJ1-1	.	TGCGCCAGCAGCTTGGATGTGATGGGCGACGCTGAAGCTTTCTTT	CASSLDVMGDAEAFF
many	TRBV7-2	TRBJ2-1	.	TGTGCCAGCAGCTTAGCCCGTCTAGAAGGTGAGAATGAGCAGTTCTTC	CASSLARLEGENEQFF
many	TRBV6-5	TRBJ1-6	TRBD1	TGTGCCAGCAGTACCAGGGGGGGACAGGGGGGCTCACCCCTCCACTTT	CASSTRGGQGGSPLHF
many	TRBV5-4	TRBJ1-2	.	TGTGCCAGCAGCTCTTACGGAGCTAACTATGGCTACACCTTC	CASSSYGANYGYTF
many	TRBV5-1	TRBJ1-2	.	TGCGCCAGCAGCCCCTCGGTGGGATCTGGAGGCTACACCTTC	CASSPSVGSGGYTF
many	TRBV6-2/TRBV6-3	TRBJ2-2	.	TGTGCCAGCAGTTACCCCCAGACAGGTCTCCGATATATGAACACCGGGGAGCTGTTTTTT	CASSYPQTGLRYMNTGELFF
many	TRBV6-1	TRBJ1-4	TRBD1	TGTGCCAGCAGCCCCGGGACAGCAACTAATGAAAAACTGTTTTTT	CASSPGTATNEKLFF
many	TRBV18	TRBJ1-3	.	TGTGCCAGCTCACCACCTTCTATGCTTGTAGCGGACACCATATATTTT	CASSPPSMLVADTIYF
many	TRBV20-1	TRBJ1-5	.	TGCAGTGCTAGTGGACAGCCCTCCAGCAATCAGCCCCAGCATTTT	CSASGQPSSNQPQHF
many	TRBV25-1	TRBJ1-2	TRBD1	TGTGCCAGCAGTGAAACCCCAAGTACAGGGGCTGTGGGTCATGGCTACACCTTC	CASSETPSTGAVGHGYTF
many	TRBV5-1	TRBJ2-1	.	TGCGCCAGCAGACTGGCGGGGTGGACCTACAATGAGCAGTTCTTC	CASRLAGWTYNEQFF
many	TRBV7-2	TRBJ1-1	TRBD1	TGTGCCAGCAGCTTAAACAGGGGGAATCGTGGTGAAGCTTTCTTT	CASSLNRGNRGEAFF
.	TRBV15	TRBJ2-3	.	TGTGCCACCAGGCCCTTAGGGGGGGGCACAGATACGCAGTATTTT	CATRPLGGGTDTQYF